These 15 T cell receptor beta chains share one sample of origin, sequenced in a study of blood T cell repertoires in COVID-19 (TCRdb year 2020). The library relied on the immunoSEQ multiplex PCR assay. The immuneACCESS repertoire file appears here via TCRdb, limited to in-frame rearrangements. These files lack a portion of the clones; in checked studies, under half of the deficit traces to unresolved V genes, and the cause of the others is not known. The sample data list roughly 170,000 clones, and about 80% of these were observed just once. The leading ten clones occupy roughly 28% of the sample. The sequencing input was peripheral blood. Receptors were obtained from a woman between 70 and 85 years old with acute or convalescent COVID-19.

V and J are TRBV9 and TRBJ1-2; D gene unclear. With 0 bases removed from V and 4 bases from J, the gap between germline ends came to 4 bases. The CDR3 extends over 12 amino acids. CDR1 and CDR2 from the germline V gene are SGDLS and YYNGEE. The CDR3 loop reads CASSVGSYGYTF. CDR3 sequence (DNA): TGTGCCAGCAGCGTAGGCAGCTATGGCTACACCTTC.

The genes are TRBV7-6 and TRBJ2-3; 7 bases are a match to TRBD1. The CDR3 covers 15 residues. The germline V gene has CDR1 SGHVS and CDR2 FNYEAQ. Trimming cost V 3 bases and J 3 bases; bases outside gene matches: 6. The CDR3 protein is CASSLGQQFTDTQYF. In DNA form, the CDR3 reads TGTGCCAGCAGCTTGGGACAGCAATTTACAGATACGCAGTATTTT.

V and J are TRBV7-9 and TRBJ1-2; tentative D call: TRBD1 (5 bases). Germline lookup yields CDR1 SEHNR and CDR2 FQNEAQ (reference sequence). CDR3 size: 14 residues. Trimming removed 4 bases at V and 1 base at J, with 10 bases between. Written as DNA, the CDR3 is TGTGCCAGCAGCTACGGGGGAGATAACTATGGCTACACCTTC. Translation: CASSYGGDNYGYTF.

The J gene is TRBJ2-3, the V gene TRBV6-4; 11 nucleotides match TRBD2. With V trimmed by 6 bases and J by 4 bases, 6 bases remained unmatched. CDR3 length equals 15 residues. The V gene's germline CDR1 is MRHNA and CDR2 SNTAGT. The CDR3 DNA is TGTGCCAGCAGAGATAGCGGGAGGGGATCAGATACGCAGTATTTT. Amino acids: CASRDSGRGSDTQYF.

The rearrangement joins TRBV5-1 to TRBJ1-1; possible D gene TRBD1, 5 bases. The germline V and J ends were trimmed by 0 bases and 5 bases, with 11 bases remaining between them. Germline-derived CDR1 and CDR2 are SGHRS and YFSETQ. The CDR3 consists of 14 residues. The CDR3 region is CASSLVDRGTEAFF. The CDR3 DNA sequence: TGCGCCAGCAGCTTGGTCGACCGGGGGACTGAAGCTTTCTTT.

The chain is built from TRBV4-2 and TRBJ2-5; 8 bases line up with TRBD2. CDR1 LGHNA and CDR2 YNFKEQ come from the germline V gene. V shed 0 bases and J 2 bases; nucleotides not matched to a gene: 5. The CDR3 is 16 residues long. The CDR3 spells CASSQDAGGEQETQYF. In DNA form, the CDR3 reads TGTGCCAGCAGCCAAGATGCGGGGGGAGAACAAGAGACCCAGTACTTC.

The chain couples TRBV3-1 (or the pseudogene TRBV3-2) to TRBJ2-5, with 8 nucleotides matching TRBD1. Germline CDR1 and CDR2: LGHDT and YNNKEL (reference sequence). J was trimmed by 1 base and V by 5 bases; bases with no gene match: 0. CDR3 size: 13 residues. Written as DNA, the CDR3 is TGTGCCAGCAGCGACAGGGGCCAAGAGACCCAGTACTTC. Its translation: CASSDRGQETQYF.

The genes are TRBV5-1 and TRBJ2-7; 13 positions agree with TRBD2. Germline V gene lookup returns CDR1 SGHRS and CDR2 YFSETQ. V was clipped by 5 bases and J by 4 bases; unmatched bases: 6. The CDR3 loop spans 15 amino acids. The CDR3 DNA follows: TGCGCCAGCAGACACGGACTAGCGGGGGAATACGAGCAGTACTTC. It encodes CASRHGLAGEYEQYF.

V gene TRBV6-6 combines with J gene TRBJ2-1, with TRBD2 as a possible D gene (5 bases). The CDR3 totals 16 residues. Looked up from germline, CDR1 is MNHNY and CDR2 is SVGAGI (reference sequence). Trimming removed 1 base at V and 7 bases at J, with 17 bases between. This chain's CDR3 is CASSYLTEGRGNEQFF. The CDR3 coding sequence is TGTGCCAGCAGTTACTTAACAGAAGGGAGAGGAAATGAGCAGTTCTTC.

The chain employs TRBV6-5 and TRBJ2-5; 8 bases agree with TRBD1. Trimming at V came to 6 bases and at J to 1 base, leaving 1 base not matched to a gene. The CDR3 has 13 residues. From germline, CDR1 is MNHEY and CDR2 SVGAGI. The CDR3 spells CASRGTGQETQYF. The CDR3 DNA reads TGTGCCAGCAGAGGGACAGGCCAAGAGACCCAGTACTTC.

This chain connects TRBV19 to TRBJ1-1; D is unclear. Germline assignment: CDR1 LNHDA and CDR2 SQIVND (reference sequence). The CDR3 totals 14 residues. V lost 5 bases and J 9 bases, leaving 19 bases between the germline ends. CDR3 loop: CASSPSNPREKAFF. Written as DNA, the CDR3 is TGTGCCAGTAGTCCCAGCAACCCCCGGGAGAAAGCTTTCTTT.

This clone turned up a few times. This chain joins TRBV30 and TRBJ1-1; TRBD1 matches 7 bases. J lost 2 bases, V lost 3 bases, and 12 bases had no gene match. This CDR3 has 16 amino acids. Germline V gene lookup returns CDR1 GTSNPN and CDR2 SVGIG (reference sequence). The CDR3 reads CAWSDTIGGRNTEAFF. The CDR3 DNA follows: TGTGCCTGGAGCGACACTATAGGGGGCCGAAACACTGAAGCTTTCTTT.

The V call is TRBV5-1, the J call TRBJ2-5; the match to TRBD2 covers 9 bases. CDR1 is SGHRS and CDR2 is YFSETQ in the germline V gene. The CDR3 totals 16 residues. The junction had 8 bases not matched to a gene; V was cut back by 3 bases and J by 2 bases. The CDR3 DNA is TGCGCCAGCAGCTACCAACTAGCGGGTCCGCAAGAGACCCAGTACTTC. It is translated as CASSYQLAGPQETQYF.

The chain recombines TRBV5-1 with TRBJ1-4, with unresolved D. The V and J ends lost 0 bases and 6 bases respectively, with 12 bases between them. The CDR3 is made up of 15 amino acids. Germline loops: CDR1 SGHRS, CDR2 YFSETQ. The CDR3 protein is CASSLGGREDEKLFF. CDR3 DNA: TGCGCCAGCAGCTTGGGCGGGCGCGAGGATGAAAAACTGTTTTTT.

This clone was seen a handful of times. The CDR3 sequence: CASSLSRTSGSSYNEQFF. The CDR3 coding sequence is TGTGCCAGCAGTTTATCTCGGACTAGCGGAAGCTCCTACAATGAGCAGTTCTTC. The V call is TRBV27, the J call TRBJ2-1; 10 positions agree with TRBD2. V gave up 0 bases and J gave up 0 bases; unmatched junction bases: 5. Germline V gene lookup returns CDR1 MNHEY and CDR2 SMNVEV (reference sequence). The length of the CDR3 is 18 residues.